This TCR beta chain comes out of a study of blood T cells in healthy people across ages. Study observations and caveats: Across the age range, TCR beta diversity per million T cells fell in a roughly linear way. TCR beta diversity correlated strongly with naive T cell percentage.

Points on this clonotype: The antigen is undetermined.

This CDR3 is 13 amino acids long. Trimming removed 1 base at V and 1 base at J, with 7 bases between. Germline CDR1 is DFQATT and CDR2 is SNEGSKA (reference sequence). A second roughly 6 to 12 cycle PCR used barcoded and J-beta primers. Unique molecular identifiers of 12 random nucleotides labeled each cDNA. TCRdb re-called the 5' RACE reads through MiXCR, storing one row per CDR3 protein. The data show 1.5 million to 1.8 million distinct CDR3 sequences, approximately 42% seen once. The gene calls are TRBV20-1 and TRBJ2-5; D unresolved. Sample: blood. This receptor was identified in a woman between 18 and 29 years old in good health. CDR3 nucleotide sequence: TGCAGTGCTAGAGTGAAATTCCAAGAGACCCAGTACTTC. Protein: CSARVKFQETQYF.